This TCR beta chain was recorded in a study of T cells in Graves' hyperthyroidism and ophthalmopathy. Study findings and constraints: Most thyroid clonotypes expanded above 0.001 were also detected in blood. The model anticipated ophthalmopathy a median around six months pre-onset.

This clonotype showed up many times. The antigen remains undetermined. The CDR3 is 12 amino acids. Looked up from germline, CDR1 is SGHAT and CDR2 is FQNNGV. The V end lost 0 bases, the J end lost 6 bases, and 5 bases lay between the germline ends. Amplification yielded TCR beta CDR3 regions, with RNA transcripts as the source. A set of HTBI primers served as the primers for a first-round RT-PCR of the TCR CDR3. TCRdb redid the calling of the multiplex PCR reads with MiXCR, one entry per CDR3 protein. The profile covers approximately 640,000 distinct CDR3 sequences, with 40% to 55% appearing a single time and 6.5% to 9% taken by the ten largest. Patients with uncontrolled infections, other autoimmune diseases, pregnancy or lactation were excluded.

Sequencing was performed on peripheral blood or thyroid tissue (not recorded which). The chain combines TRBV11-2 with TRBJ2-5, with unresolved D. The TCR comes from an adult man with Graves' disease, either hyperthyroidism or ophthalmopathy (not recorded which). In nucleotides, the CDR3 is TGTGCCAGCAGCTTAGAAGTCCAGACCCAGTACTTC. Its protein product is CASSLEVQTQYF.